This T cell receptor (beta chain) was sequenced for a study of cytotoxic CD8 clonotypes in ibrutinib-treated CLL. Repertoires were generated with immunoSEQ multiplex PCR, while TCRdb's copy carries only in-frame clones and drops some. The table has fewer than 400,000 clones, about 61% seen once. Per the germline V gene, CDR1 is MGHRA and CDR2 is YSYEKL. The CDR3 has 13 amino acids. The ends were cut back, 2 bases at V and 5 bases at J, with 7 bases in the middle. This chain uses TRBV4-1 with TRBJ2-1, with a possible D match to TRBD1 (5 bases). Material: PBMCs, obtained after 36 months of ibrutinib treatment. The source is a human donor with chronic lymphocytic leukemia. CDR3 in amino acids: CASSQRQHNEQFF. CDR3 DNA sequence: TGCGCCAGCAGCCAAAGACAGCACAATGAGCAGTTCTTC.